What follows are 5 T cell receptor beta chains derived from one specimen sequenced in a study of PD-L1 blockade in urothelial cancer. Described time point: pretreatment peripheral blood. The repertoire was sequenced with immunoSEQ multiplex PCR; TCRdb's copy has only in-frame clones and lacks some. The sample yields tens of thousands of clones, around 91% seen once. Sequences were derived from PBMCs, sampled around atezolizumab (anti-PD-L1) treatment. The source is a man in his 60s with urothelial cancer.

This chain joins TRBV5-4 and TRBJ2-3; TRBD2 is a possible D gene (6 bases). The CDR3 is 14 amino acids. Trimming shortened V by 2 bases and J by 8 bases, and 15 bases separated the two germline ends. Germline CDR1 is SGHNT and CDR2 is YYREEE (reference sequence). CDR3 in amino acids: CASSLWEERRTQYF. DNA for the CDR3: TGTGCCAGCAGCTTATGGGAGGAGCGACGTACGCAGTATTTT.

The chain recombines TRBV6-5 with TRBJ2-4, with D perhaps TRBD2 (6 bases). In germline, CDR1 is MNHEY, CDR2 SVGAGI. The V gene lost 2 bases and the J gene lost 5 bases, with 10 bases spanning the gap. The CDR3 runs to 14 residues. The CDR3 here is CASSYEGGENIQYF. CDR3 bases: TGTGCCAGCAGTTACGAGGGAGGCGAAAACATTCAGTACTTC.

This clone was seen once. This chain links TRBV11-2 with TRBJ2-1; 11 bases are a match to TRBD2. This CDR3 is built from 16 residues. CDR1 is SGHAT, CDR2 FQNNGV, per germline. V was clipped by 4 bases and J by 2 bases; unmatched bases: 4. The CDR3, as DNA: TGTGCCAGCAGCTCCCTAGCGGGGGGCCCCTACAATGAGCAGTTCTTC. Translation: CASSSLAGGPYNEQFF. Drawing the rest from reference TRBV11-2 and TRBJ2-1, the complete variable domain is EAGVAQSPRYKIIEKRQSVAFWCNPISGHATLYWYQQILGQGPKLLIQFQNNGVVDDSQLPKDRFSAERLKGVDSTLKIQPAKLEDSAVYLCASSSLAGGPYNEQFFGPGTRLTVL.

The J gene is TRBJ2-3, the V gene TRBV7-3; 10 positions agree with TRBD2. The V gene end was trimmed by 4 bases and the J gene end by 0 bases; junction bases not matched to a gene: 4. The CDR3 spans 16 residues. From germline, CDR1 is SGHTA and CDR2 FQGTGA. Here the CDR3 DNA reads TGTGCCAGCAGCTCGGGACTAGCGAGGAGCACAGATACGCAGTATTTT. Translating it yields CASSSGLARSTDTQYF.

V usage is TRBV10-2 and J usage is TRBJ1-1, with D possibly matching TRBD1 (6 bases). Germline V gives CDR1 WSHSY, CDR2 SAAADI. V was clipped by 3 bases and J by 2 bases, with 7 bases between them. The CDR3 runs to 13 residues. CDR3 sequence (DNA): TGCGCCAGCAGTGAACAGGGAAACACTGAAGCTTTCTTT. It specifies CASSEQGNTEAFF.